This T cell receptor (beta chain) was retrieved from a study of T cell repertoires in cytomegalovirus infection. Across the study: Indications of both CMV infection and matching HLA type were provided by public TCR beta signatures. Regarding the study as a whole: Across the ex vivo response, the dominant clonotypes were HLA-C-restricted CMV-specific TCR beta clonotypes. Using cumulative public TCR beta family frequency, the authors identified those who carried CMV together with the relevant HLA.

V was trimmed by 4 bases and J by 4 bases, leaving 8 bases between them. The CDR3 sequence is 12 residues long. Germline V CDR1 and CDR2: SGHDT, YYEEEE. In this sample, this clonotype turned up many times. Its target is not known. TCRdb re-analysed the reads in MiXCR, keeping a single row per CDR3 protein. The repertoire holds approximately 200,000 distinct CDR3 sequences, with about 20% as singletons. V gene TRBV5-6 combines with J gene TRBJ1-2; TRBD1 might be the D (5 bases). The material sequenced was CD8+ T cells from PBMCs. This TCR came from a human donor in good health (CMV status not recorded). Some clones in this sample may be carry-over from other donors' samples. The CDR3: CASSPGGYGYTF. For the CDR3, the DNA is TGTGCCAGCAGCCCGGGGGGCTATGGCTACACCTTC.